The entry that follows covers one T cell receptor beta chain sequence. The data stem from a study of identical twins. The ends were cut back, 8 bases at V and 4 bases at J, with 12 bases in the middle. This CDR3 is built from 13 residues. Germline V gene lookup returns CDR1 MNHNS and CDR2 SASEGT. TCRdb reprocessed the 5' RACE reads via MiXCR and lists one record per CDR3 protein. The table lists around 530,000 distinct CDR3 sequences, 12% to 15% of them singletons. This sample also belongs to another study, concerning yellow fever vaccine responses in identical twins.

This chain connects TRBV6-1 to TRBJ1-5; tentatively, D is TRBD1 (5 bases). The specimen sequenced was CD4+ T cells sorted from blood. The sequence was obtained from a woman between 18 and 29 years old in good health. The CDR3 DNA reads as TGTGCCAGCGGAATACAGGAGAATCAGCCCCAGCATTTT. Its translation is CASGIQENQPQHF.